This TCR beta chain derives from a study of relationships among human T cell subsets. Anti-CD4 multisort beads removed cells negatively, then anti-CD8 beads positively selected CD8+ T cells. Semiquantitative ARM-PCR amplified T cell receptor alpha and beta CDR3 regions from mRNA. ARM-PCR used tagged nested gene-specific primers, then communal superprimers for exponential amplification. Before the second round, exonuclease removed the nested primers. TCRdb re-called the multiplex PCR reads with MiXCR, one entry per CDR3 protein. Among 5,000 to 6,500 distinct CDR3 sequences listed, approximately 70% were seen once. The receptor was derived from a man in his forties or fifties in good health. The sequencing sample was made of CD8+ T cells sorted from blood.

CDR3 sequence reads: CASSSAAPGQGRDTQYF. The CDR3 DNA follows: TGTGCCAGCAGCTCAGCAGCTCCGGGACAGGGTAGAGATACGCAGTATTTT. V and J are TRBV7-3 and TRBJ2-3, with 9 nucleotides matching TRBD1. The CDR3 is 17 amino acids. Looked up from germline, CDR1 is SGHTA and CDR2 is FQGTGA. Losses at the gene ends were 4 bases for V and 5 bases for J; bases not matched to a gene: 13.